The entry below describes one TCR beta chain. Its antigen specificity is not known. Base qualities are not provided; no much larger clone lies one nucleotide away. The data were taken from a study of vaccination effects on CD4 cells after COVID-19 (dated by TCRdb to the early 2020s). About the full investigation: Each participant received two doses of an mRNA SARS-CoV-2 vaccine, either BNT162b2 or mRNA-1273. The study compared SARS-CoV-2 spike-specific CD4+ TCR repertoires before and after mRNA vaccination in COVID-19 convalescent patients and infection-naive vaccine recipients. A total of 10 COVID-19 convalescent patients and a handful of SARS-CoV-2-naive healthy vaccine recipients were included in the full study. Cultures from other donors in the study were sequenced using the Oncomine TCR Beta short-read assay on an Illumina iSeq 100.

In the ViraFEST assay, PBMC were stimulated with viral peptide pools, and antigen-specific CD4+ T cell clonotypes were then identified by expansion using TCR sequencing. After about 9 days of culture, CD4+ T cells were isolated with the EasySep CD4+ T cell isolation kit. None of the healthy vaccine recipients had a prior SARS-CoV-2 infection, which was confirmed by nucleocapsid antibody tests that came back negative both before and after vaccination. Approximately 2 million PBMC per well were cultured in IMDM with about 4.5% human AB serum, 9 to 10 IU/ml IL-2 and gentamicin, plus 10 ug/ml peptides. Half of the culture medium was replaced with fresh IL-2-containing medium on days 3 and 7. Unless noted otherwise, every peptide stimulation condition was grown in triplicate wells. Using Ficoll-Paque Plus gradient centrifugation, PBMC were separated from whole blood and then either used fresh or cryopreserved at -140C. The overlapping peptide pools covered the spike proteins of SARS-CoV-2 and of the common cold coronaviruses HCoV-NL63, HCoV-OC43 and HCoV-229E. Genomic DNA was extracted from cultured CD4+ T cells with the QIAamp micro DNA kit.

Broader findings and caveats from the paper: Both infection-induced and vaccine-induced clones contracted markedly at late post-vaccination timepoints, which is consistent with waning T cell responses. In healthy vaccine recipients, vaccine-induced clones were almost all SARS-CoV-2 mono-reactive, with only 1 of 255 cross-reactive with common cold coronaviruses. Limitations of the study were the small number of convalescent patients and the absence of early post-infection timepoints.

The library was obtained by the immunoSEQ multiplex PCR assay. DNA from the cultured and isolated CD4+ T cells underwent TCR beta CDR3 sequencing. Processing in the source paper ran as follows. Non-productive TCR sequences were removed, reads were trimmed to the CDR3 region, and CDR3s of at least 7 amino acids were retained. Antigen-specific clonotypes were identified with the MANAFEST web app by comparing expansion in peptide wells against reference cultures. Positive clones required FDR<0.05 expansion versus reference and all other wells, odds ratio above 5, and frequency above 0.1% in two replicate wells. Cross-reactive clonotypes were defined as significantly expanded in SARS-CoV-2 spike wells and in at least one common cold coronavirus spike condition. Levenshtein distance calculated with the stringdist R package was used to assess CDR3 similarity, and unrooted trees were constructed with ape in R 3.6.1. TCRdb's version of the immuneACCESS table is confined to in-frame rearrangements and falls short of the full clone set. An unresolved V gene accounts for under half of the shortfall where checked; the remainder is of unknown origin. V and J calls and clone size are as listed in that table; D and trimming were resolved from the DNA. Counted in this sample were about 73,000 clones; around 79% of them appeared once. The leading ten clones occupy roughly 2.9% of the sample.

V is reduced by 1 base and J by 4 bases, leaving a spacing of 5 bases between them. From the cysteine up to the valine, the CDR3 has a length of 12 residues. The kept DNA is CDR3 alone, 36 bases in frame from the first base. CDR1 and CDR2 are drawn from the germline V gene: SGHTA, FQGNSA. This clonotype was obtained from a human donor who received a COVID-19 vaccine. The rearrangement joined TRBV7-2 to TRBJ2-7, with the D gene call left open. The starting material was CD4+ T cells from PBMCs cultured with HCoV-NL63 spike peptides, obtained before COVID-19 vaccination. The intended sense of this specimen's cell subset or site label: HCoV-NL63 spike overlapping peptide pool stimulation. The sequenced DNA: TGTGCCAGCAGCTTAGTCGGGTACGAGCAGTACGTC. The encoded protein is CASSLVGYEQYV.